This TCR beta chain stems from a study of T cells after yellow fever vaccination. MiXCR, run by TCRdb on the 5' RACE reads, gives a single entry per CDR3 protein. The repertoire holds 250,000 to 400,000 distinct CDR3 sequences, with 3.5% to 4.5% as singletons. This clonotype showed up many times. Germline CDR1 and CDR2: SGHRS and YFSETQ. The ends were cut back, 4 bases at V and 4 bases at J, with 20 bases in the middle. The CDR3 runs to 16 residues. This specimen was PBMCs, taken 15 days after the yellow fever booster vaccination. The TCR sequence derives from a man in his late teens or twenties who received the YFV17D yellow fever vaccine. The rearrangement links TRBV5-1 to TRBJ1-1; D is perhaps TRBD1 (6 bases). CDR3 protein: CASSEGTGRGITEAFF. The DNA for the CDR3 is TGCGCCAGCAGCGAAGGTACAGGGCGGGGAATCACTGAAGCTTTCTTT.